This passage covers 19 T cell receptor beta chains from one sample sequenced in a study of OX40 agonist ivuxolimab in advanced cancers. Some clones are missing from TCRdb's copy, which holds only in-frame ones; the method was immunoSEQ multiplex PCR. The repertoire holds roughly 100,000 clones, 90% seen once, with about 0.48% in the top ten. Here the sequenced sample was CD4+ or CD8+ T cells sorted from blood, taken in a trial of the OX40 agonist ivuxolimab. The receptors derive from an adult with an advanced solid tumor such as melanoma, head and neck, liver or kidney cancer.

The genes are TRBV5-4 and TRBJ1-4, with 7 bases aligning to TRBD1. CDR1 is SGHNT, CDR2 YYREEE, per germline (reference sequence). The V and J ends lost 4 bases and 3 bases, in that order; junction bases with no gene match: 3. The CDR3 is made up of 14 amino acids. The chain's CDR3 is CASSPGQPNEKLFF. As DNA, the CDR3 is TGTGCCAGCAGCCCGGGACAGCCTAATGAAAAACTGTTTTTT.

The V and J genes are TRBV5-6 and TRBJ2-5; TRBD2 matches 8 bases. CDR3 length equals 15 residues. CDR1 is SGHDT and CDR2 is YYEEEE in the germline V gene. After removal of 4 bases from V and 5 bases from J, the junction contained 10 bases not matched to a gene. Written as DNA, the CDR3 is TGTGCCAGCAGCCCGAGGCGGGGGGCGGTGGAGACCCAGTACTTC. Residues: CASSPRRGAVETQYF.

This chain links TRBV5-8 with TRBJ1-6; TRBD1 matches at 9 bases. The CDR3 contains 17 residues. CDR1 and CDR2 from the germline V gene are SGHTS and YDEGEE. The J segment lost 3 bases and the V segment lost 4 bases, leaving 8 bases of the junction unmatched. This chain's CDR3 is CASSPGTGKNYNSPLHF. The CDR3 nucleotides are TGTGCCAGCAGCCCGGGGACAGGGAAAAACTATAATTCACCCCTCCACTTT.

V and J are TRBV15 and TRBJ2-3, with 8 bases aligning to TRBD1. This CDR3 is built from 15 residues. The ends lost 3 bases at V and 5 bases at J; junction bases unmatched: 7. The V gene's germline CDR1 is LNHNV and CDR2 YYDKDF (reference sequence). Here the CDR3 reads CATSSGLGQGDTQYF. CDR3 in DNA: TGTGCCACCAGCAGCGGTCTTGGACAGGGAGATACGCAGTATTTT. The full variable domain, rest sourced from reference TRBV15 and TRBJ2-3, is DAMVIQNPRYQVTQFGKPVTLSCSQTLNHNVMYWYQQKSSQAPKLLFHYYDKDFNNEADTPDNFQSRRPNTSFCFLDIRSPGLGDTAMYLCATSSGLGQGDTQYFGPGTRLTVL.

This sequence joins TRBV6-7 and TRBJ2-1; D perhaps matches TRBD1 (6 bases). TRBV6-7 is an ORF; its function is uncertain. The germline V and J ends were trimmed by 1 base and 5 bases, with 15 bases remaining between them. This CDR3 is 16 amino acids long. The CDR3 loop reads CASSYWGQGLDNEQFF. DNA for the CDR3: TGTGCCAGCAGTTACTGGGGGCAGGGTCTAGACAATGAGCAGTTCTTC.

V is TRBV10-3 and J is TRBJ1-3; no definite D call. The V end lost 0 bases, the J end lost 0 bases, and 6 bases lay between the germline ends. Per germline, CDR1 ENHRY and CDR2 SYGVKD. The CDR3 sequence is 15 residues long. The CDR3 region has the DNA TGTGCCATCAGTGAGTCAGAACCCTCTGGAAACACCATATATTTT. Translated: CAISESEPSGNTIYF.

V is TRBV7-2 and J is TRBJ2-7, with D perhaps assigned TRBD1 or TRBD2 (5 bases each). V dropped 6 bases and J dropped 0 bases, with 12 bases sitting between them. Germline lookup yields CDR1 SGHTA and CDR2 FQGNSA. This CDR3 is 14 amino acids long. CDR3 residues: CASRTGAYSYEQYF. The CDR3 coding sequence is TGTGCCAGCAGAACCGGGGCCTACTCCTACGAGCAGTACTTC.

In nucleotides, the CDR3 is TGTGCCAGCGATCCGCTCGCAGGGGGCTATGGCTACACCTTC. The encoded protein is CASDPLAGGYGYTF. This rearrangement joins TRBV28 to TRBJ1-2, with 7 positions matching TRBD1. Trimming removed 8 bases from V and 4 bases from J; junction bases left unmatched: 10. There are 14 residues in the CDR3. Germline V gives CDR1 MDHEN, CDR2 SYDVKM.

The CDR3 nucleotides read TGTGCCAGCACCCAACTGGGGAGCAATCAGCCCCAGCATTTT. It codes for CASTQLGSNQPQHF. This chain uses TRBV7-2 with TRBJ1-5, with D uncertain. The V gene's germline CDR1 is SGHTA and CDR2 FQGNSA. The CDR3 has 14 amino acids. The germline V and J ends were trimmed by 7 bases and 1 base, with 11 bases remaining between them.

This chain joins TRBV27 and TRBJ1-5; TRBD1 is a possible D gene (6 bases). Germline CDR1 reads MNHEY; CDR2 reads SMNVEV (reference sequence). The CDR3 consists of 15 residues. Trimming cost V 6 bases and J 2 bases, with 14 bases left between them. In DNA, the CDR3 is TGTGCCAGCAGCCTCAACAGGGTAGGCAATCAGCCCCAGCATTTT. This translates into CASSLNRVGNQPQHF.

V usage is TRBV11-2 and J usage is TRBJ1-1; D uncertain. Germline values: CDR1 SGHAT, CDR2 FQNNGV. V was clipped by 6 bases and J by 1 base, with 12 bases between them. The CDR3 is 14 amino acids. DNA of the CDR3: TGTGCCAGCAGGATGGGCTTACCGAACACTGAAGCTTTCTTT. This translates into CASRMGLPNTEAFF.

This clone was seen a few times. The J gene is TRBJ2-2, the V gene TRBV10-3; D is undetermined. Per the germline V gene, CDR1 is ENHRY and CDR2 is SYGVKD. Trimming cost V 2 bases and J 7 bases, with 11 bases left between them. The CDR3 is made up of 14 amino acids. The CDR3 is CAISEKIFSGELFF. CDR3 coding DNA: TGTGCCATCAGTGAGAAGATCTTCAGCGGGGAGCTGTTTTTT.

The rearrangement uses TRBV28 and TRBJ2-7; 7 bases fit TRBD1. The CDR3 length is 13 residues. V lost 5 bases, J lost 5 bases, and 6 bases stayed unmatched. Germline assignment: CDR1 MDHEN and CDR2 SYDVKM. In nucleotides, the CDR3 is TGTGCCAGCAGTCAGACAGGGAACCACGAGCAGTACTTC. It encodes CASSQTGNHEQYF.

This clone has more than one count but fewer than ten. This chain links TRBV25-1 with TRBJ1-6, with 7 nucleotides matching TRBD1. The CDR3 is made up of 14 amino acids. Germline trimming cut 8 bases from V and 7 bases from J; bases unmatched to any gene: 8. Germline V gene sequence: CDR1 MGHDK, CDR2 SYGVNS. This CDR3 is CASGSGTANSPLHF. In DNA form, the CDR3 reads TGTGCCAGCGGGTCCGGGACAGCGAATTCACCCCTCCACTTT.

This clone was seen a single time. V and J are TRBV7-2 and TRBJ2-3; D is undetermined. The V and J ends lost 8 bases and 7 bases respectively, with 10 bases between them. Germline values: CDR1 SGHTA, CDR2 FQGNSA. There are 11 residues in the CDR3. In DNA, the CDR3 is TGTGCCAGCGACCCCTATAATACGCAGTATTTT. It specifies CASDPYNTQYF.

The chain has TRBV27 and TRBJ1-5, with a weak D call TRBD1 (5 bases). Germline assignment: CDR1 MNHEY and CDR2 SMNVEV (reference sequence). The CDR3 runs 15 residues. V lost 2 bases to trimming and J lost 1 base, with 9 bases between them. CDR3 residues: CASSLVGDSNQPQHF. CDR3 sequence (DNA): TGTGCCAGCAGTTTAGTAGGGGACAGCAATCAGCCCCAGCATTTT.

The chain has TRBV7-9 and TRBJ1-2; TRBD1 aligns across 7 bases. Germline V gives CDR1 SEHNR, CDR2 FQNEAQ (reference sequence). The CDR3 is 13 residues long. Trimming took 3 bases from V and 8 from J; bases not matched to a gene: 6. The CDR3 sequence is CASSLDQGEGYTF. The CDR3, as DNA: TGTGCCAGCAGCTTGGATCAGGGGGAGGGCTACACCTTC.

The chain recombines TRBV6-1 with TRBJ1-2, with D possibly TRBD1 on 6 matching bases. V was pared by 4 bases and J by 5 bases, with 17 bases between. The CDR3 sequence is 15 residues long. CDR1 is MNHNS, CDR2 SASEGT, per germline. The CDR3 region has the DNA TGTGCCAGCAGTGCCTCGGGGGCGCAAGGGTATGGCTACACCTTC. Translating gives CASSASGAQGYGYTF.

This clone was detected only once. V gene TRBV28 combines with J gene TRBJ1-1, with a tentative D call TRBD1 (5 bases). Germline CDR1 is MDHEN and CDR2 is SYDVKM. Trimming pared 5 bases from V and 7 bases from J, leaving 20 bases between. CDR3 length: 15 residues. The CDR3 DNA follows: TGTGCCAGCAGTCCCCCCGCGACGGGGGTGATTGAAGCTTTCTTT. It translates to CASSPPATGVIEAFF.